These 9 T cell receptor beta chains came from one sample sequenced in a study of blood T cell repertoires in COVID-19. Profiling relied on immunoSEQ multiplex PCR, and the TCRdb table lists in-frame clones only, not all of them. The sample contains approximately 200,000 clones, over 70% of which appear only once. The sample consisted of peripheral blood. The origin of the receptors is a man aged 60 to 69 with active or convalescent COVID-19.

The gene calls are TRBV25-1 and TRBJ1-6; 9 nucleotides align to TRBD1. After removal of 8 bases from V and 10 bases from J, the junction contained 9 bases not matched to a gene. The germline gives CDR1 MGHDK, CDR2 SYGVNS. CDR3 size: 14 residues. CDR3 DNA sequence: TGTGCCAGCTCCTTGACAGGGGGTGGGTCACCCCTCCACTTT. Translating it yields CASSLTGGGSPLHF.

The chain links TRBV6-4 to TRBJ1-1, with D maybe TRBD1 (6 bases). Germline lookup yields CDR1 MRHNA and CDR2 SNTAGT. The CDR3 covers 11 residues. Trimming removed 8 bases from V and 10 bases from J, with 14 bases in between. CDR3 nucleotide sequence: TGTGCCAGCCACGACCAGGGGCGAGCTTTCTTT. Its protein product is CASHDQGRAFF.

CDR3 loop: CASSYREGSYEKLFF. The CDR3 nucleotides read TGTGCCAGCAGTTACAGGGAGGGTTCGTATGAAAAACTGTTTTTT. The V gene is TRBV6-6, the J gene TRBJ1-4; no clear D. V was pared by 2 bases and J by 6 bases, with 13 bases between. The germline V gene has CDR1 MNHNY and CDR2 SVGAGI (reference sequence). CDR3 size: 15 residues.

As concerns this clone: The same CDR3 can be traced to other DNA sequences in this sample. This chain connects TRBV12-3 or TRBV12-4 to TRBJ1-2; TRBD1 agrees at 11 bases. The trim removed 5 bases at V and 5 bases at J, leaving 1 base unmatched. The CDR3 runs 13 residues. Here the CDR3 DNA reads TGTGCCAGCAGTCGGGACAGGGGGTATGGCTACACCTTC. It yields the protein CASSRDRGYGYTF.

The chain uses TRBV6-2 or TRBV6-3 and TRBJ1-2; TRBD1 is a possible D gene (5 bases). CDR3 size: 13 residues. Germline V gives CDR1 MNHEY, CDR2 SVGEGT. Trimming stripped 2 bases from V and 5 bases from J, with 9 bases between. CDR3 residues: CASSYRDRYGYTF. The CDR3, as DNA: TGTGCCAGCAGTTACCGAGACAGATATGGCTACACCTTC.

The rearrangement links TRBV27 to TRBJ2-1, with 8 nucleotides matching TRBD2. The CDR3 covers 13 residues. The ends lost 7 bases at V and 7 bases at J; junction bases unmatched: 6. The germline V gene encodes CDR1 MNHEY and CDR2 SMNVEV (reference sequence). This CDR3 reads CASNTGGENEQFF. CDR3 sequence (DNA): TGTGCCAGCAATACGGGAGGGGAGAATGAGCAGTTCTTC.

This clone appeared once. This chain joins TRBV27 and TRBJ1-1, with a weak D call TRBD1 (5 bases). Germline V gene data show CDR1 as MNHEY and CDR2 as SMNVEV (reference sequence). The CDR3 contains 13 residues. The V end was cut by 6 bases, the J end by 4 bases, with 12 bases between. The CDR3 DNA follows: TGTGCCAGCAGAATTAGGGGAGGCACTGAAGCTTTCTTT. Protein sequence: CASRIRGGTEAFF.

The rearrangement uses TRBV6-5 and TRBJ1-1, with TRBD1 identical over 10 bases. Germline-derived CDR1 and CDR2 are MNHEY and SVGAGI. This CDR3 is 15 amino acids long. With V trimmed by 5 bases and J by 5 bases, 8 bases remained unmatched. Here the CDR3 DNA reads TGTGCCAGCAGTCCTCGGGACAGGGGAAGGACTGAAGCTTTCTTT. Translating it yields CASSPRDRGRTEAFF.

The chain has TRBV6-6 and TRBJ1-4, with TRBD1 matching over 9 bases. The junction had 1 base not matched to a gene; V was cut back by 8 bases and J by 6 bases. CDR1 is MNHNY, CDR2 SVGAGI, per germline (reference sequence). The CDR3 has 12 amino acids. Written as DNA, the CDR3 is TGTGCCAGCCGGACAGGGGATGAAAAACTGTTTTTT. Translated, it gives CASRTGDEKLFF.